The 20 T cell receptor beta chains below come from one sample, sequenced in a study of T cells after yellow fever vaccination. In TCRdb, the 5' RACE reads were re-called with MiXCR into one record per CDR3 protein. This sample has some 300,000 distinct CDR3 sequences, with about 8.3% found just once. The sequences come from PBMCs, collected about 41 days after the first yellow fever vaccination. The receptors derive from a man aged 18 to 35 who received the YFV17D yellow fever vaccine.

This clonotype was seen a few times. The gene calls are TRBV20-1 and TRBJ1-2; 9 positions match TRBD1. Germline CDR1 is DFQATT and CDR2 is SNEGSKA (reference sequence). CDR3 length: 14 residues. With V trimmed by 0 bases and J by 3 bases, 2 bases remained unmatched. The chain's CDR3 is CSAREGTGHYGYTF. The CDR3 nucleotides read TGCAGTGCTAGAGAGGGGACAGGGCACTATGGCTACACCTTC.

The chain combines TRBV7-8 with TRBJ2-1, with no clear D. V was clipped by 1 base and J by 4 bases, with 11 bases between them. This CDR3 contains 15 residues. Per germline, CDR1 SGHVS and CDR2 FQNEAQ. The CDR3 sequence: CASSLGLSRYNEQFF. DNA for the CDR3: TGTGCCAGCAGCTTAGGATTGAGCCGATACAATGAGCAGTTCTTC.

The chain employs TRBV21-1 and TRBJ2-5; the D call in the table, TRBD2, was not verified against the DNA. TRBV21-1 is a pseudogene segment. CDR3 length: 14 amino acids. The CDR3 loop reads CASSISGLQETQYF. CDR3 DNA: TGTGCCAGCAGCATATCGGGACTTCAAGAGACCCAGTACTTC.

This chain joins TRBV4-3 and TRBJ1-1; D is perhaps TRBD1 (6 bases). The CDR3 has 15 amino acids. CDR1 LGHNA and CDR2 YSLEER come from the germline V gene. V lost 4 bases and J 0 bases, leaving 12 bases between the germline ends. The CDR3 reads CASSPQGIMNTEAFF. DNA for the CDR3: TGCGCCAGCAGCCCCCAGGGGATCATGAACACTGAAGCTTTCTTT.

The chain recombines TRBV10-1 with TRBJ2-5; 7 bases are shared with TRBD1. Germline loops: CDR1 WNHNN, CDR2 SYGVQD (reference sequence). The CDR3 is 15 residues long. After removal of 5 bases from V and 0 bases from J, the junction contained 6 bases not matched to a gene. For the CDR3, the DNA is TGCGCCAGCAGTATGACAGGGCTGTACCAAGAGACCCAGTACTTC. This codes for CASSMTGLYQETQYF.

In its sample, this clonotype was seen a few times. The chain joins TRBV5-1 to TRBJ2-5; the match to TRBD2 covers 7 bases. The CDR3 has 14 amino acids. Germline V gene lookup returns CDR1 SGHRS and CDR2 YFSETQ. Germline trimming cut 7 bases from V and 5 bases from J; bases unmatched to any gene: 11. The CDR3 spells CASLSTGGGETQYF. The CDR3, as DNA: TGCGCCAGCCTAAGTACCGGGGGAGGGGAGACCCAGTACTTC. The full variable domain, with the rest looked up from reference TRBV5-1 and TRBJ2-5, is KAGVTQTPRYLIKTRGQQVTLSCSPISGHRSVSWYQQTPGQGLQFLFEYFSETQRNKGNFPGRFSGRQFSNSRSEMNVSTLELGDSALYLCASLSTGGGETQYFGPGTRLLVL.

This clonotype appeared a few times. The V and J genes are TRBV4-1 and TRBJ1-5; D is ambiguous. This CDR3 contains 16 residues. Germline lookup yields CDR1 MGHRA and CDR2 YSYEKL. Trimming took off 0 bases at V and 5 bases at J, with 14 bases between the two ends. The CDR3 sequence is CASSQDHFGVDQPQHF. The CDR3 coding sequence is TGCGCCAGCAGCCAAGATCACTTTGGAGTTGATCAGCCCCAGCATTTT.

This sequence joins TRBV7-2 and TRBJ2-7; 9 bases are a match to TRBD1. V lost 2 bases and J lost 3; bases outside the gene matches: 8. The CDR3 covers 16 residues. CDR1 SGHTA and CDR2 FQGNSA come from the germline V gene. The CDR3 sequence is CASSLMHGTGSYEQYF. The CDR3 region has the DNA TGTGCCAGCAGCTTAATGCACGGGACAGGGAGCTACGAGCAGTACTTC.

The V gene is TRBV7-6, the J gene TRBJ2-5; 12 bases fit TRBD2. V lost 4 bases to trimming and J lost 10 bases; unmatched junction nucleotides: 7. Germline lookup yields CDR1 SGHVS and CDR2 FNYEAQ. The CDR3 is made up of 14 amino acids. The CDR3 bases are TGTGCCAGCAGCTGGACCTCTAGCGGGGGGGGCCAGTACTTC. Translation: CASSWTSSGGGQYF. Full variable domain (outside the CDR3, taken from reference TRBV7-6 and TRBJ2-5): GAGVSQSPRYKVTKRGQDVALRCDPISGHVSLYWYRQALGQGPEFLTYFNYEAQQDKSGLPNDRFSAERPEGSISTLTIQRTEQRDSAMYRCASSWTSSGGGQYFGPGTRLLVL.

J is TRBJ2-3 and V is TRBV6-6; tentative D call: TRBD1 (6 bases). Between the trimmed V and J ends, which lost 8 bases and 4 bases, there was a span of 10 bases. The CDR3 extends over 12 amino acids. Germline CDR1 and CDR2: MNHNY and SVGAGI (reference sequence). CDR3 amino acids: CASDGGPDTQYF. The CDR3 bases are TGTGCCAGCGATGGGGGCCCAGATACGCAGTATTTT.

The V call is TRBV7-9, the J call TRBJ2-3, with 8 bases that match TRBD2. The CDR3 runs 14 residues. Trimming at V came to 6 bases and at J to 4 bases, leaving 6 bases not matched to a gene. CDR1 and CDR2 from the germline V gene are SEHNR and FQNEAQ (reference sequence). CDR3 loop: CASRTGGFPDTQYF. The CDR3 DNA is TGTGCCAGCAGGACGGGAGGGTTCCCAGATACGCAGTATTTT. Full variable domain (outside the CDR3, taken from reference TRBV7-9 and TRBJ2-3): DTGVSQNPRHKITKRGQNVTFRCDPISEHNRLYWYRQTLGQGPEFLTYFQNEAQLEKSRLLSDRFSAERPKGSFSTLEIQRTEQGDSAMYLCASRTGGFPDTQYFGPGTRLTVL.

This clonotype was counted at least ten times. Here the CDR3 DNA reads TGCGCCAGCAATTCGAGGCCCCCCGAAGGCAATCAGCCCCAGCATTTT. This gives the protein CASNSRPPEGNQPQHF. The chain carries TRBV10-1 and TRBJ1-5; D remains ambiguous. V was cut by 7 bases and J by 2 bases, with 18 bases left in between. Germline V gene sequence: CDR1 WNHNN, CDR2 SYGVQD (reference sequence). CDR3 length: 16 amino acids.

This clonotype has at least ten counts. The V gene is TRBV7-9, the J gene TRBJ2-7, with D unclear. Germline V lookup: CDR1 SEHNR, CDR2 FQNEAQ (reference sequence). This CDR3 region has 11 residues. V was clipped by 4 bases and J by 3 bases, with 4 bases between them. DNA of the CDR3: TGTGCCAGCAGCTGGCACTACGAGCAGTACTTC. It yields the protein CASSWHYEQYF.

This clonotype occurred a few times. The chain employs TRBV6-6 and TRBJ2-7; D tentatively fits TRBD1 or TRBD2 (6 bases each). With 7 bases removed from V and 4 bases from J, the gap between germline ends came to 14 bases. Germline V gene data show CDR1 as MNHNY and CDR2 as SVGAGI (reference sequence). The CDR3 runs to 13 residues. CDR3 loop: CASKSGDFYEQYV. Here the CDR3 DNA reads TGTGCCAGCAAATCAGGGGACTTTTACGAGCAGTACGTC.

There are a few counts of this clonotype. The genes are TRBV25-1 and TRBJ2-2; possibly TRBD2 for D (6 bases). The germline V and J ends were trimmed by 4 bases and 7 bases, with 13 bases remaining between them. The CDR3 sequence is 14 residues long. Germline CDR1 and CDR2: MGHDK and SYGVNS. The CDR3 here is CASSGLRDFGELFF. The CDR3 nucleotides are TGTGCCAGCAGTGGGCTCCGGGACTTCGGGGAGCTGTTTTTT.

This clonotype was picked up many times. This chain connects TRBV7-2 to TRBJ2-3; 9 bases match TRBD2. Trimming at V came to 5 bases and at J to 4 bases, leaving 7 bases not matched to a gene. CDR1 and CDR2 (germline): SGHTA, FQGNSA. The CDR3 has 15 residues. The CDR3 loop reads CASSRNSGSADTQYF. CDR3 bases: TGTGCCAGCAGCCGAAATAGCGGGAGCGCAGATACGCAGTATTTT.

The chain links TRBV10-3 to TRBJ2-5; D remains ambiguous. CDR1 is ENHRY, CDR2 SYGVKD, per germline. Trimming removed 8 bases from V and 3 bases from J, with 10 bases in between. The length of the CDR3 is 12 residues. CDR3 bases: TGTGCCATCTCATCCGCTGAAGAGACCCAGTACTTC. Its translation: CAISSAEETQYF.

This clonotype was counted a few times. For the CDR3, the DNA is TGTGCCAGCAGCTACTCCGAACGGGGCTACACCTTC. Its protein is CASSYSERGYTF. The rearrangement links TRBV5-5 to TRBJ1-2; D ambiguous. V was trimmed by 3 bases and J by 8 bases, leaving 11 bases between them. The CDR3 has 12 amino acids. The germline gives CDR1 SGHKS, CDR2 YYEKEE (reference sequence).

This clonotype was seen repeatedly, ten times or more. The rearrangement joins TRBV29-1 to TRBJ1-4; D call uncertain. The V end lost 3 bases, the J end lost 5 bases, and 7 bases lay between the germline ends. Germline CDR1 is SQVTM and CDR2 is ANQGSEA. The CDR3 has 12 residues. The CDR3, as DNA: TGCAGCGTTGAGGGGATAAATGAAAAACTGTTTTTT. Translated, it gives CSVEGINEKLFF. Drawing the rest from reference TRBV29-1 and TRBJ1-4, the complete variable domain is SAVISQKPSRDICQRGTSLTIQCQVDSQVTMMFWYRQQPGQSLTLIATANQGSEATYESGFVIDKFPISRPNLTFSTLTVSNMSPEDSSIYLCSVEGINEKLFFGSGTQLSVL.

This clonotype was seen many times. This chain joins TRBV24-1 and TRBJ1-1, with D unclear. Germline V CDR1 and CDR2: KGHDR, SFDVKD. Trimming took off 3 bases at V and 6 bases at J, with 7 bases between the two ends. The CDR3 covers 12 residues. CDR3 protein: CATSDGVAEAFF. DNA of the CDR3: TGTGCCACCAGTGATGGGGTGGCTGAAGCTTTCTTT.